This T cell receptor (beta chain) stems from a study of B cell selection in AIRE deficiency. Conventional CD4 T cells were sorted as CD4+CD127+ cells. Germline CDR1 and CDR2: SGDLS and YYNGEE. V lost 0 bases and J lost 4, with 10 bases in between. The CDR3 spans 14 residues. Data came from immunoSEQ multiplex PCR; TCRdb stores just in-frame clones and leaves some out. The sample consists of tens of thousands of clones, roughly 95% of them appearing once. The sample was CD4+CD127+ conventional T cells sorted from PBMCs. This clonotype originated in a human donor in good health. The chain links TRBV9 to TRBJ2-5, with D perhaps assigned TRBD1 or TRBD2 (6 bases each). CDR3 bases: TGTGCCAGCAGCGTAGCCGGGGGCCCAGAGACCCAGTACTTC. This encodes CASSVAGGPETQYF.